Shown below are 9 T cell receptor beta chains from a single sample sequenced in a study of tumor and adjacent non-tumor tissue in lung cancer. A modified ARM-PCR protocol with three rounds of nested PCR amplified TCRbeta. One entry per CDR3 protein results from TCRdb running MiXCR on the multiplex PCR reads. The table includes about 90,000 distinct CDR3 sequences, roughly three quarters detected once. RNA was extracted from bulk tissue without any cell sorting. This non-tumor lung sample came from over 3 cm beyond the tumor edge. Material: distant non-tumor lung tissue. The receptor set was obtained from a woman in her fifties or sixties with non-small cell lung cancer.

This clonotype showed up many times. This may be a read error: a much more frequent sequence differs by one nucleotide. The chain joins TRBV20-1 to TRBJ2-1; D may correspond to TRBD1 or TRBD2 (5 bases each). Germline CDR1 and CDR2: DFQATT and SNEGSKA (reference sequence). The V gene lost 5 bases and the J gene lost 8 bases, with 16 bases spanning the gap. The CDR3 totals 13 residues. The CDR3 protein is CSAPSFQGDEQFF. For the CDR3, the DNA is TGCAGTGCTCCGTCGTTCCAGGGAGATGAGCAGTTCTTC.

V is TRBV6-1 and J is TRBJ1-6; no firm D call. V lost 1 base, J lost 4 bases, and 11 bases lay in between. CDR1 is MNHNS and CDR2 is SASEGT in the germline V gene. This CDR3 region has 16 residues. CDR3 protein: CASSEDSKGYNSPLHF. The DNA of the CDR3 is TGTGCCAGCAGTGAAGACTCTAAGGGTTATAATTCACCCCTCCACTTT.

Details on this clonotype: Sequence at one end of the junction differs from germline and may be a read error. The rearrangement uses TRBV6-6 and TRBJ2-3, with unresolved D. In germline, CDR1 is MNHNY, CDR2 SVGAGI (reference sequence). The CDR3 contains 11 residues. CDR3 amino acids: CACSRIDTRYF. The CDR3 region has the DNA TGTGCCTGCAGTCGTATAGATACGCGGTATTTT.

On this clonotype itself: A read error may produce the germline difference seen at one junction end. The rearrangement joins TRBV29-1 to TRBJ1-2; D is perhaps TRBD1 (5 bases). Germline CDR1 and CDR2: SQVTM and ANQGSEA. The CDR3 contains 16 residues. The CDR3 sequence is CSARDRLPTSNYGYTF. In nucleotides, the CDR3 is TGTAGCGCCCGAGACAGACTACCCACCTCTAACTATGGCTACACCTTC.

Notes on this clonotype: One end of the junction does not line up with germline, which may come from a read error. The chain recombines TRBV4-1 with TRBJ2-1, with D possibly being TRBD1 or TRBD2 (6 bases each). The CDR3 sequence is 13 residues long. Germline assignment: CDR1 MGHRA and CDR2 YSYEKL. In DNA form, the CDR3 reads TGCACCAGCAACCAGAAGGGGGACTCTGAACAGTTCTTC. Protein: CTSNQKGDSEQFF.

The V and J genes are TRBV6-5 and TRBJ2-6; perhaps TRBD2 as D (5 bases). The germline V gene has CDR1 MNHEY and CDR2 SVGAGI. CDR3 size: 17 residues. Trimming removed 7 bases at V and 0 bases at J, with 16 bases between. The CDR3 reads CASTSDTSISGANVLTF. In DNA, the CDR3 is TGTGCCAGCACTAGTGACACTAGTATCTCTGGGGCCAACGTCCTGACTTTC.

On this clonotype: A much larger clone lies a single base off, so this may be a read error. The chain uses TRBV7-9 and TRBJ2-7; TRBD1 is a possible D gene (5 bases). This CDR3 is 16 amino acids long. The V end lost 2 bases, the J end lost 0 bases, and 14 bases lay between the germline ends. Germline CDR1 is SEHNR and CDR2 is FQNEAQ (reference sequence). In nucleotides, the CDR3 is TGTGCCAGCAGCTTAACTACAAGGGGATACTCCTACGAGCAGTACTTC. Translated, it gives CASSLTTRGYSYEQYF.

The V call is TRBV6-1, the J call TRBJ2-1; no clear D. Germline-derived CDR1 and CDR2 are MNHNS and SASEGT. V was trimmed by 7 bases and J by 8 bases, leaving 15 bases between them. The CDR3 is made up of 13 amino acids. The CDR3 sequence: CASTLPGVYEQFF. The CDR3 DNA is TGTGCCAGCACCCTCCCAGGTGTATATGAGCAGTTCTTC.

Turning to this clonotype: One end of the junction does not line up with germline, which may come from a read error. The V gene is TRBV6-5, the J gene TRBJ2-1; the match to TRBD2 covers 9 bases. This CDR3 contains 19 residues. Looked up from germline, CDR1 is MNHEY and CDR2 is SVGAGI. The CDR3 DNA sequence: TGTGCCAGCAGACCCTCCGGGACTAGCCGGTCCTCGATGTACAAAGAGCAGTTTTTC. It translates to CASRPSGTSRSSMYKEQFF.